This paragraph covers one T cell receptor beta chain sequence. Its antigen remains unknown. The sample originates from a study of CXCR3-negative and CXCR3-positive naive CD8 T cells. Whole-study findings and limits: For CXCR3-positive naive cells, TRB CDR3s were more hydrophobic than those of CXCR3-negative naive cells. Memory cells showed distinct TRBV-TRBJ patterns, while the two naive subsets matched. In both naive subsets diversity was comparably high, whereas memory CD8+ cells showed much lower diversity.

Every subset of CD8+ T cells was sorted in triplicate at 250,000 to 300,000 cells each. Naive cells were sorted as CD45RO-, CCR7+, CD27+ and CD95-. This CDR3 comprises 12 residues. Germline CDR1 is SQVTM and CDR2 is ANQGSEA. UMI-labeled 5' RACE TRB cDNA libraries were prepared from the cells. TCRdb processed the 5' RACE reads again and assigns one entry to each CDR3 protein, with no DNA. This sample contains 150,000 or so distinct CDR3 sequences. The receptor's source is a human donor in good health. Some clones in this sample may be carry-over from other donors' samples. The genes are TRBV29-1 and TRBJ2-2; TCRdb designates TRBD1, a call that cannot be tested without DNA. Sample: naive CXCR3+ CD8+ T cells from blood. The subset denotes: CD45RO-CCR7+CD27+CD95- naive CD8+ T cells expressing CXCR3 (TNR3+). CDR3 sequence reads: CSVVGDAGELFF.